The 8 T cell receptor beta chains below were found in one sample sequenced in a study of cytomegalovirus exposure and HLA in healthy donors. Profiling relied on immunoSEQ multiplex PCR, and the TCRdb table lists in-frame clones only, not all of them. The sample lists about 73,000 clones, approximately 95% seen once, with roughly 3.3% in the top ten. Material: PBMCs. The receptors come from a man younger than 35 in good health and CMV-seronegative.

The chain employs TRBV28 and TRBJ1-2; tentatively, D is TRBD1 (5 bases). V shed 8 bases and J shed 2 bases, with 15 bases lying between them. Germline V gene sequence: CDR1 MDHEN, CDR2 SYDVKM. The CDR3 extends over 14 amino acids. CDR3 coding DNA: TGTGCCAGCGGGGGGACCGGGATCAACTATGGCTACACCTTC. It translates to CASGGTGINYGYTF.

This chain joins TRBV13 and TRBJ2-2; 8 bases are shared with TRBD1. The V segment lost 6 bases and the J segment 7 bases; nucleotides outside the gene matches: 13. Germline CDR1 and CDR2: PRHDT and FYEKMQ (reference sequence). CDR3 size: 16 residues. As DNA, the CDR3 is TGTGCCAGCAGGTTGGCCCTGCAGGGGGCAAACGGGGAGCTGTTTTTT. Translating gives CASRLALQGANGELFF.

This rearrangement joins TRBV19 to TRBJ1-5; TRBD1 aligns across 11 bases. The CDR3 runs 14 residues. Germline CDR1 and CDR2: LNHDA and SQIVND (reference sequence). Trimming at V came to 5 bases and at J to 11 bases, leaving 8 bases not matched to a gene. For the CDR3, the DNA is TGTGCCAGTAGTGGACAGGGGGCAACCGGGGCCCAGCATTTT. This translates into CASSGQGATGAQHF.

The CDR3 DNA reads as TGTGCCAGCAGCCGCCGACAGGGCCAAGAGACCCAGTACTTC. Translated: CASSRRQGQETQYF. The chain employs TRBV14 and TRBJ2-5; 7 nucleotides agree with TRBD1. Trimming cost V 4 bases and J 1 base; bases outside gene matches: 3. This CDR3 spans 14 amino acids. The germline gives CDR1 SGHDN, CDR2 FVKESK.

The chain employs TRBV29-1 and TRBJ2-1; D is possibly TRBD2 (7 bases). The germline V gene has CDR1 SQVTM and CDR2 ANQGSEA. The V and J ends lost 8 bases and 8 bases respectively, with 22 bases between them. This CDR3 comprises 14 residues. CDR3 amino acids: CSPRGGHAGDEQFF. CDR3 DNA: TGCAGCCCGAGGGGGGGGCATGCCGGAGATGAGCAGTTCTTC.

V usage is TRBV29-1 and J usage is TRBJ1-4; D not resolved. The germline V gene encodes CDR1 SQVTM and CDR2 ANQGSEA. V was clipped by 7 bases and J by 0 bases, with 9 bases between them. The CDR3 spans 13 residues. CDR3: CSAGTATNEKLFF. CDR3 nucleotide sequence: TGCAGCGCAGGAACAGCAACTAATGAAAAACTGTTTTTT.

This clone was recorded only once. The chain couples TRBV10-2 to TRBJ1-5; D gene uncertain. The germline gives CDR1 WSHSY, CDR2 SAAADI. The CDR3 has 12 residues. The V and J ends lost 3 bases and 10 bases respectively, with 10 bases between them. The CDR3 protein is CASSDGGNPQHF. CDR3 nucleotide sequence: TGCGCCAGCAGTGATGGCGGAAATCCCCAGCATTTT.

The rearrangement uses TRBV4-1 and TRBJ1-2; D is perhaps TRBD1 (6 bases). V dropped 2 bases and J dropped 8 bases, with 18 bases sitting between them. CDR1 and CDR2 (germline): MGHRA, YSYEKL. The CDR3 runs 15 residues. The CDR3 DNA reads TGCGCCAGCAGCCAACGTCAAACGGGGGGCGCGGGCTACACCTTC. It codes for CASSQRQTGGAGYTF.